Listed here are 10 T cell receptor beta chains from one sample, sequenced in a study of blood T cell repertoires in COVID-19. The protocol was immunoSEQ multiplex PCR, while the TCRdb copy is restricted to in-frame clones and leaves out a portion. The table lists 130,000 or so clones, more than 80% of them singletons, with 12% in the top ten. The source material was peripheral blood. These receptors all stem from a woman in her sixties with acute or convalescent COVID-19.

The rearrangement links TRBV24-1 to TRBJ1-2; TRBD1 might be the D (5 bases). Germline CDR1 and CDR2: KGHDR and SFDVKD. The CDR3 spans 12 residues. Trimming removed 1 base at V and 14 bases at J, with 13 bases between. The CDR3 region has the DNA TGTGCCACCAGTGATTTATTACAGGTGTTGACCTTC. Translated: CATSDLLQVLTF.

This clone was seen just once. The rearrangement links TRBV3-1 (or the pseudogene TRBV3-2) to TRBJ2-2; TRBD1 matches at 7 bases. The germline V gene encodes CDR1 LGHDT and CDR2 YNNKEL (reference sequence). V lost 5 bases, J lost 5 bases, and 5 bases stayed unmatched. The CDR3 has 14 residues. For the CDR3, the DNA is TGTGCCAGCAGCTACAGACAGGGTACCGGGGAGCTGTTTTTT. The encoded protein is CASSYRQGTGELFF.

This rearrangement joins TRBV5-1 to TRBJ1-3; D not resolved. CDR1 and CDR2 (germline): SGHRS, YFSETQ. With 5 bases removed from V and 0 bases from J, the gap between germline ends came to 9 bases. The CDR3 sequence is 14 residues long. The CDR3, as DNA: TGCGCCAGCAGGTCGGGAACCTCTGGAAACACCATATATTTT. Its translation is CASRSGTSGNTIYF.

The chain links TRBV10-3 to TRBJ2-1, with a possible D match to TRBD1 (6 bases). The CDR3 spans 14 residues. V lost 7 bases to trimming and J lost 7 bases, with 17 bases between them. Germline loops: CDR1 ENHRY, CDR2 SYGVKD. The CDR3 region is CAITARTEGNEQFF. The CDR3 DNA follows: TGTGCCATCACCGCACGGACAGAGGGTAATGAGCAGTTCTTC.

The chain joins TRBV4-1 to TRBJ2-1, with D hard to call. V lost 5 bases, J lost 2 bases, and 16 bases lay in between. The CDR3 consists of 16 residues. Germline V gene lookup returns CDR1 MGHRA and CDR2 YSYEKL. CDR3 sequence (DNA): TGCGCCAGCAGCAAATCCGATCTCCAGGCCTACAATGAGCAGTTCTTC. This gives the protein CASSKSDLQAYNEQFF.

CDR3 sequence (DNA): TGTGCTAGTGGTTCGGGACAGGGGGTTTCCTACGAGCAGTACTTC. Protein: CASGSGQGVSYEQYF. The chain uses TRBV12-5 and TRBJ2-7; TRBD1 matches at 11 bases. Trimming at V came to 4 bases and at J to 1 base, leaving 3 bases not matched to a gene. CDR3 size: 15 residues. Germline lookup yields CDR1 LGHNT and CDR2 FRNRAP.

This clone was counted only a few times. V and J are TRBV5-5 and TRBJ1-2, with a tentative D call TRBD1 (6 bases). The CDR3 spans 15 residues. V gave up 0 bases and J gave up 5 bases, with 14 bases separating them. Germline V CDR1 and CDR2: SGHKS, YYEKEE (reference sequence). The CDR3 spells CASSLASLTGYGYTF. CDR3 nucleotides: TGTGCCAGCAGCTTGGCCTCTTTAACAGGGTATGGCTACACCTTC.

This chain joins TRBV4-1 and TRBJ2-1, with D possibly TRBD2 on 5 matching bases. The CDR3 is made up of 16 amino acids. Germline loops: CDR1 MGHRA, CDR2 YSYEKL. The V end was cut by 1 base, the J end by 9 bases, with 19 bases between. For the CDR3, the DNA is TGCGCCAGCAGCCAAGTGGGCGGACTCCGGACGGGTGAGCAGTTCTTC. Translation gives CASSQVGGLRTGEQFF.

The chain couples TRBV11-3 to TRBJ2-1, with 7 bases aligning to TRBD2. The germline CDR1 and CDR2 sequences are SGHNT and YENEEA. The V gene end was trimmed by 5 bases and the J gene end by 4 bases; junction bases not matched to a gene: 8. This CDR3 has 15 amino acids. This CDR3 is CASSPIAGEYNEQFF. The DNA of the CDR3 is TGTGCCAGCAGCCCAATCGCGGGGGAATACAATGAGCAGTTCTTC.

V usage is TRBV5-4 and J usage is TRBJ2-2, with a tentative D call TRBD1 (6 bases). The germline V gene encodes CDR1 SGHNT and CDR2 YYREEE (reference sequence). The CDR3 is made up of 13 amino acids. V was trimmed by 3 bases and J by 6 bases, leaving 9 bases between them. The CDR3 coding sequence is TGTGCCAGCAGCTCCCAGGGGCCCGGGGAGCTGTTTTTT. Translated: CASSSQGPGELFF.